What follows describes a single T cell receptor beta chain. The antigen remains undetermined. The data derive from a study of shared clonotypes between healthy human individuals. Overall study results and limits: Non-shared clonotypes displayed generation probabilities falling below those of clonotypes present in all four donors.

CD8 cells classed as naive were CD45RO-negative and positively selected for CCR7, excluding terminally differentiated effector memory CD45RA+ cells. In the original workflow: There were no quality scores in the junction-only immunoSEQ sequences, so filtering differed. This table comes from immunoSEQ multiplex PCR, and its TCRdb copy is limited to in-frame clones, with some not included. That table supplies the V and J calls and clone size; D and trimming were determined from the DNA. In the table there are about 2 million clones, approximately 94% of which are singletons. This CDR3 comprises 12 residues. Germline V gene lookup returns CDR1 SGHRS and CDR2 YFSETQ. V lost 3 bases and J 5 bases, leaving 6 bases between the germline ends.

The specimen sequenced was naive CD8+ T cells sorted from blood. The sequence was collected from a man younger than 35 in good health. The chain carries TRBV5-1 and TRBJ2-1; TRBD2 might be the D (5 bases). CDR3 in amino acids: CASSYGDNEQFF. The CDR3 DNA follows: TGCGCCAGCAGCTACGGGGACAATGAGCAGTTCTTC.